The rows below give T cell receptor beta chains drawn from one sample of a study of cytomegalovirus exposure and HLA in healthy donors. Clones were sequenced by immunoSEQ multiplex PCR, and TCRdb holds only the in-frame ones, with some missing. This table has approximately 270,000 clones, 70% to 90% appearing once. Sequencing was done on a sample of PBMCs. Source of these receptors: a woman aged 18-35 years in good health and CMV-seronegative. The CDR3 runs from the conserved cysteine through the conserved F or W. The order of the fields is V gene, J gene, D gene, clone size, CDR3 DNA, CDR3 protein. D genes are given only for firm matches. Where a row states a size, it is once, few, many or the class of an expanded clone; other rows omit it.

v_call: TRBV28
j_call: TRBJ1-5
d_call: NA
clone_size: NA
cdr3_nt: TGTGCCAGCAGTTTAAATAGCATGTGGAATCAGCCCCAGCATTTT
cdr3_aa: CASSLNSMWNQPQHF

v_call: TRBV5-1
j_call: TRBJ2-7
d_call: TRBD1
clone_size: NA
cdr3_nt: TGCGCCAGCAGCTTGTCCGACAGGGCCTACGAGCAGTACTTC
cdr3_aa: CASSLSDRAYEQYF

v_call: TRBV29-1
j_call: TRBJ2-2
d_call: TRBD2
clone_size: NA
cdr3_nt: TGCAGCGTTGAAGAAGCGGGAGGACCCGGGGAGCTGTTTTTT
cdr3_aa: CSVEEAGGPGELFF

v_call: TRBV5-4
j_call: TRBJ2-7
d_call: TRBD1
clone_size: NA
cdr3_nt: TGTGCCAGCAGCTTGGATCTCGGACAGGGGACGAATCTCGAGCAGTACTTC
cdr3_aa: CASSLDLGQGTNLEQYF

v_call: TRBV5-4
j_call: TRBJ2-7
d_call: TRBD1
clone_size: NA
cdr3_nt: TGTGCCAGCAGCTTACCTGGGACAGGGGGGGCCTACGAGCAGTACTTC
cdr3_aa: CASSLPGTGGAYEQYF

v_call: TRBV9
j_call: TRBJ2-7
d_call: TRBD2
clone_size: NA
cdr3_nt: TGTGCCAGCAGCGCAACACTTCAGCGGGAGAAGTACTTC
cdr3_aa: CASSATLQREKYF

v_call: TRBV7-2
j_call: TRBJ1-4
d_call: NA
clone_size: NA
cdr3_nt: TGTGCCAGCAGCTTAGGGTCGCGGGGCTCCAATGAAAAACTGTTTTTT
cdr3_aa: CASSLGSRGSNEKLFF

v_call: TRBV5-1
j_call: TRBJ2-1
d_call: NA
clone_size: NA
cdr3_nt: TGCGCCAGCAGCTTGTTGGAGAGGGCACCCAATGAGCAGTTCTTC
cdr3_aa: CASSLLERAPNEQFF

v_call: TRBV30
j_call: TRBJ2-1
d_call: NA
clone_size: NA
cdr3_nt: TGTGCCTGGAGAAAAGAGGAGTCCTACAATGAGCAGTTCTTC
cdr3_aa: CAWRKEESYNEQFF

v_call: TRBV5-6
j_call: TRBJ2-5
d_call: NA
clone_size: NA
cdr3_nt: TGTGCCAGCAGCCTCGGGCAGGGACTCCAAGAGACCCAGTACTTC
cdr3_aa: CASSLGQGLQETQYF

v_call: TRBV6-1
j_call: TRBJ1-2
d_call: NA
clone_size: NA
cdr3_nt: TGTGCCAGCAGTCCCGAACGGGGAAACTATGGCTACACCTTC
cdr3_aa: CASSPERGNYGYTF

v_call: TRBV28
j_call: TRBJ1-5
d_call: TRBD1
clone_size: NA
cdr3_nt: TGTGCCAGCAGATCTACGGGACAGGGGAATCAGCCCCAGCATTTT
cdr3_aa: CASRSTGQGNQPQHF

v_call: TRBV27
j_call: TRBJ2-7
d_call: TRBD2
clone_size: NA
cdr3_nt: TGTGCCAGCAAGCGGGGGGGCCTGTACGAGCAGTACTTC
cdr3_aa: CASKRGGLYEQYF

v_call: TRBV30
j_call: TRBJ2-1
d_call: TRBD1
clone_size: NA
cdr3_nt: TGTGCCTGGAGTTTCTCCGGGACAGGGTCCTACAATGAGCAGTTCTTC
cdr3_aa: CAWSFSGTGSYNEQFF

v_call: TRBV5-4
j_call: TRBJ2-7
d_call: NA
clone_size: once
cdr3_nt: TGTGCCAGCAGCTTGACAAATTCCTACGAGCAGTACTTC
cdr3_aa: CASSLTNSYEQYF

v_call: TRBV5-8
j_call: TRBJ2-7
d_call: TRBD1
clone_size: few
cdr3_nt: TGTGCCAGCAAACAGGGGTGGTCCTACGAGCAGTACTTC
cdr3_aa: CASKQGWSYEQYF

v_call: TRBV5-6
j_call: TRBJ2-7
d_call: TRBD1
clone_size: NA
cdr3_nt: TGTGCCAGCAGCTTCGGGACAGAGACCTACGAGCAGTACTTC
cdr3_aa: CASSFGTETYEQYF

v_call: TRBV11-3
j_call: TRBJ2-3
d_call: NA
clone_size: few
cdr3_nt: TGTGCCAGCAGCTTCAGGGGCACAGATACGCAGTATTTT
cdr3_aa: CASSFRGTDTQYF

v_call: TRBV29-1
j_call: TRBJ1-1
d_call: TRBD1
clone_size: NA
cdr3_nt: TGCAGCGTCGGACAGGGGGCCTTGAACACTGAAGCTTTCTTT
cdr3_aa: CSVGQGALNTEAFF

v_call: TRBV6-5
j_call: TRBJ1-2
d_call: TRBD1
clone_size: NA
cdr3_nt: TGTGCCAGCAGTTACTTAACCTCAGGGGGCGATGGCTACACCTTC
cdr3_aa: CASSYLTSGGDGYTF

v_call: TRBV6-6
j_call: TRBJ1-1
d_call: NA
clone_size: once
cdr3_nt: TGTGCCAGCAGTTACCCAACTTCGGGCGGGACTGAAGCTTTCTTT
cdr3_aa: CASSYPTSGGTEAFF

v_call: TRBV7-2
j_call: TRBJ1-1
d_call: TRBD1
clone_size: NA
cdr3_nt: TGTGCCAGCAGCCTCACAGGGGGGTTTTGGAACACTGAAGCTTTCTTT
cdr3_aa: CASSLTGGFWNTEAFF

v_call: TRBV25-1
j_call: TRBJ2-7
d_call: NA
clone_size: few
cdr3_nt: TGTGCCAGCAGTGAGGGAGTTGAGCAGTACTTC
cdr3_aa: CASSEGVEQYF

v_call: TRBV11-3
j_call: TRBJ2-3
d_call: NA
clone_size: NA
cdr3_nt: TGTGCCAGCAGCCCGAGCCACGGGACACATACGCAGTATTTT
cdr3_aa: CASSPSHGTHTQYF

v_call: TRBV30
j_call: TRBJ2-7
d_call: NA
clone_size: many
cdr3_nt: TGTGCCTGGAGTGATGGACAGATTAACTACGAGCAGTACTTC
cdr3_aa: CAWSDGQINYEQYF

v_call: TRBV6-1
j_call: TRBJ2-1
d_call: TRBD1
clone_size: NA
cdr3_nt: TGTGCCAGCAACAGACAGGGGGCTTACAATGAGCAGTTCTTC
cdr3_aa: CASNRQGAYNEQFF

v_call: TRBV2
j_call: TRBJ2-3
d_call: TRBD2
clone_size: NA
cdr3_nt: TGTGCCAGCAGTGATTTACTGAGCGGGGTTAGAACAGATACGCAGTATTTT
cdr3_aa: CASSDLLSGVRTDTQYF

v_call: TRBV27
j_call: TRBJ2-1
d_call: TRBD2
clone_size: NA
cdr3_nt: TGTGCCAGCAGTTACACCCTAGCGGGGGTGTACTACAATGAGCAGTTCTTC
cdr3_aa: CASSYTLAGVYYNEQFF

v_call: TRBV6-4
j_call: TRBJ2-1
d_call: NA
clone_size: NA
cdr3_nt: TGTGCCAGCTCCTTAAGGACAGCCAGCTCCTACAATGAGCAGTTCTTC
cdr3_aa: CASSLRTASSYNEQFF

v_call: TRBV5-4
j_call: TRBJ1-1
d_call: NA
clone_size: NA
cdr3_nt: TGTGCCAGCAGCTGGCCGGAGGACAGCATGAACACTGAAGCTTTCTTT
cdr3_aa: CASSWPEDSMNTEAFF

v_call: TRBV5-6
j_call: TRBJ2-5
d_call: TRBD1
clone_size: NA
cdr3_nt: TGTGCCAGCAGCCTACTCGCGAGCAGGGGGCAGGAGACCCAGTACTTC
cdr3_aa: CASSLLASRGQETQYF

v_call: TRBV29-1
j_call: TRBJ1-1
d_call: TRBD1
clone_size: NA
cdr3_nt: TGCAGCGTTGAATTGGCAGGGGGCATGGACACTGAAGCTTTCTTT
cdr3_aa: CSVELAGGMDTEAFF

v_call: TRBV29-1
j_call: TRBJ2-5
d_call: TRBD2
clone_size: once
cdr3_nt: TGCAGCGTTGACGGTATAGGACAGGCGATTGTAGCGGGAGGGCCAGAGACCCAGTACTTC
cdr3_aa: CSVDGIGQAIVAGGPETQYF

v_call: TRBV7-2
j_call: TRBJ2-7
d_call: TRBD2
clone_size: NA
cdr3_nt: TGTGCCAGCAGATCACGTACGGGGGGGCCTGAGGACGAGCAGTACTTC
cdr3_aa: CASRSRTGGPEDEQYF

v_call: TRBV5-1
j_call: TRBJ2-1
d_call: TRBD2
clone_size: NA
cdr3_nt: TGCGCCAGCAGTTCCGGACTAGCGGGACACAATGAGCAGTTCTTC
cdr3_aa: CASSSGLAGHNEQFF

v_call: TRBV7-7
j_call: TRBJ2-3
d_call: TRBD1
clone_size: NA
cdr3_nt: TGTGCTAGCAGCAAGACAGGGGGCCCAGATACGCAGTATTTT
cdr3_aa: CASSKTGGPDTQYF

v_call: TRBV27
j_call: TRBJ1-5
d_call: NA
clone_size: NA
cdr3_nt: TGTGCCAGCAGTTCCCCCGGGGGTGGCAATCAGCCCCAGCATTTT
cdr3_aa: CASSSPGGGNQPQHF

v_call: TRBV11-2
j_call: TRBJ2-7
d_call: NA
clone_size: once
cdr3_nt: TGTGCCAGCAGCCCACTAAGAGGGTCCTACGAGCAGTACTTC
cdr3_aa: CASSPLRGSYEQYF

v_call: TRBV7-9
j_call: TRBJ2-5
d_call: NA
clone_size: NA
cdr3_nt: TGTGCCAGCAGCCCGGTCAGACAGTTCCAAGAGACCCAGTACTTC
cdr3_aa: CASSPVRQFQETQYF

v_call: TRBV5-1
j_call: TRBJ1-3
d_call: NA
clone_size: NA
cdr3_nt: TGCGCCAGCAGCATGCTGGACAGCAACTCTGGAAACACCATATATTTT
cdr3_aa: CASSMLDSNSGNTIYF

v_call: TRBV18
j_call: TRBJ2-7
d_call: TRBD2
clone_size: NA
cdr3_nt: TGTGCCAGCTCACGAGGAACGTGGGCGGGAGAAGGTGAGCAGTACTTC
cdr3_aa: CASSRGTWAGEGEQYF

v_call: TRBV30
j_call: TRBJ1-2
d_call: NA
clone_size: NA
cdr3_nt: TGTGCTTTGGTAGGGGGTGGCTATGGCTACACCTTC
cdr3_aa: CALVGGGYGYTF

v_call: TRBV5-5
j_call: TRBJ2-7
d_call: TRBD2
clone_size: few
cdr3_nt: TGTGCCAGCAGCTTGCGGGGGGGTGAGCAGTACTTC
cdr3_aa: CASSLRGGEQYF